The 9 T cell receptor beta chains below all came from one sample that was sequenced in a study of beta chain features in type 1 diabetes. The study reverse transcribed the entire isolated RNA, so it sequenced expressed TCRB transcripts. Sequencing was performed with immunoSEQ multiplex PCR; in TCRdb, only in-frame clones are kept and a portion is missing. The table shows some 180,000 clones, with about 13% occurring only once. The specimen was central memory CD4+ T cells from blood. The origin of the receptors is a woman aged 18-29 years in good health.

This clone was picked up a small number of times. The V call is TRBV5-1, the J call TRBJ2-6; D unclear. The CDR3 is 14 residues long. CDR1 SGHRS and CDR2 YFSETQ come from the germline V gene. Trimming took 6 bases from V and 0 from J, leaving 7 bases between them. CDR3 DNA sequence: TGCGCCAGCACTGTGAGCTCTGGGGCCAACGTCCTGACTTTC. It codes for CASTVSSGANVLTF. Drawing the rest from reference TRBV5-1 and TRBJ2-6, the complete variable domain is KAGVTQTPRYLIKTRGQQVTLSCSPISGHRSVSWYQQTPGQGLQFLFEYFSETQRNKGNFPGRFSGRQFSNSRSEMNVSTLELGDSALYLCASTVSSGANVLTFGAGSRLTVL.

This clone was seen a handful of times. The V and J genes are TRBV11-3 and TRBJ2-3; D ambiguous. The germline V gene has CDR1 SGHNT and CDR2 YENEEA. The CDR3 has 15 residues. V lost 3 bases and J lost 1, with 11 bases in between. This CDR3 is CASSFSTLGTDTQYF. As DNA, the CDR3 is TGTGCCAGCAGCTTTAGTACGCTCGGCACAGATACGCAGTATTTT.

The gene calls are TRBV13 and TRBJ2-3; D is possibly TRBD2 (7 bases). Trimming pared 6 bases from V and 8 bases from J, leaving 12 bases between. Looked up from germline, CDR1 is PRHDT and CDR2 is FYEKMQ (reference sequence). The length of the CDR3 is 12 residues. CDR3 DNA sequence: TGTGCCAGCAGTAACCGGGGGGCTACGCAGTATTTT. It encodes CASSNRGATQYF.

This rearrangement joins TRBV11-2 to TRBJ2-1; D is ambiguous. Germline CDR1 reads SGHAT; CDR2 reads FQNNGV. This CDR3 contains 17 residues. Trimming removed 1 base from V and 3 bases from J, with 16 bases in between. CDR3 nucleotide sequence: TGTGCCAGCAGCTTAGGAATTACCGGGTTACTCTACAATGAGCAGTTCTTC. Its protein product is CASSLGITGLLYNEQFF.

This rearrangement joins TRBV28 to TRBJ1-2; D possibly corresponds to TRBD1 (6 bases). The CDR3 covers 14 residues. The germline CDR1 and CDR2 sequences are MDHEN and SYDVKM. The V gene lost 6 bases and the J gene lost 4 bases, with 15 bases spanning the gap. The chain's CDR3 is CASRRVRGSYGYTF. In DNA, the CDR3 is TGTGCCAGCAGGCGCGTCAGGGGATCCTATGGCTACACCTTC.

CDR3 coding DNA: TGCGCCAGCAGCCAAGATAACAATCTTCAGGGCGGGGAGCTGTTTTTT. This sequence encodes CASSQDNNLQGGELFF. The V gene is TRBV4-3, the J gene TRBJ2-2; tentative D call: TRBD1 (5 bases). Germline CDR1 and CDR2: LGHNA and YSLEER. V was shortened by 0 bases and J by 7 bases, with 15 bases between the two germline ends. The CDR3 loop spans 16 amino acids.

In its sample, this clone was seen a few times. V usage is TRBV23-1 and J usage is TRBJ1-1, with 7 nucleotides matching TRBD1. TRBV23-1 is an ORF; its function is uncertain. The CDR3 is 14 residues long. Trimming cost V 4 bases and J 1 base; bases outside gene matches: 3. The CDR3 DNA reads as TGCGCCAGCAGTCCGGGACAGAAGAACACTGAAGCTTTCTTT. Encoded protein: CASSPGQKNTEAFF.

This clone has a handful of counts. The V and J genes are TRBV7-9 and TRBJ2-1; TRBD2 matches 11 bases. Per germline, CDR1 SEHNR and CDR2 FQNEAQ (reference sequence). The CDR3 covers 18 residues. J lost 7 bases, V lost 0 bases, and 11 bases had no gene match. The CDR3 sequence is CASSLAGGTSGSGNEQFF. The CDR3 bases are TGTGCCAGCAGCTTAGCAGGGGGAACTAGCGGGAGTGGAAATGAGCAGTTCTTC.

The J gene is TRBJ2-3, the V gene TRBV2, with 8 bases aligning to TRBD1. The CDR3 has 13 amino acids. Germline trimming cut 11 bases from V and 1 base from J; bases unmatched to any gene: 5. CDR1 and CDR2 (germline): SNHLY, FYNNEI. CDR3 in amino acids: CASRTGRTDTQYF. The CDR3 DNA follows: TGTGCCTCTCGGACAGGGCGCACAGATACGCAGTATTTT.